A selection of T cell receptor beta chains follows, all from one sample in a study of vaccination effects on CD4 cells after COVID-19. This table comes from immunoSEQ multiplex PCR, and its TCRdb copy is limited to in-frame clones, with some not included. Here the sample spans 55,000 to 90,000 clones, roughly two thirds being singletons. No antigens are known for them. The sequencing here drew on CD4+ T cells from PBMCs cultured with HIV peptides, taken before COVID-19 vaccination. The receptors stem from a human donor who had a prior SARS-CoV-2 infection. Both conserved end residues are part of each CDR3. The order of the fields is V gene, clone size, J gene, D gene, CDR3 protein, CDR3 DNA. A D gene is named only where the DNA matches it firmly. Clone size is given for some rows only: seen once, a few or many times, or a class if the clone is expanded.

TRBV7-3	few	TRBJ2-7	TRBD2	CASSHPGLAEIAYEQYF	TGTGCCAGCAGCCACCCCGGACTAGCCGAAATTGCCTACGAGCAGTACTTC
TRBV5-1	-	TRBJ2-1	TRBD1	CASSARTGGSYNEQFF	TGCGCCAGCAGCGCGCGGACAGGGGGCTCCTACAATGAGCAGTTCTTC
TRBV2	-	TRBJ1-6	-	CASSEDGPYNSPLHF	TGTGCCAGCAGTGAAGATGGTCCCTATAATTCACCCCTCCACTTT
TRBV6-6	few	TRBJ2-2	TRBD1	CAISDRGNGELFF	TGTGCCATCTCGGACAGGGGGAACGGGGAGCTGTTTTTT
TRBV5-4	-	TRBJ2-3	-	CASSPQSLDTQYF	TGTGCCAGCAGCCCCCAGAGTTTGGATACGCAGTATTTT
TRBV6-5	-	TRBJ1-1	-	CASSYGTGNTEAFF	TGTGCCAGCAGTTACGGGACGGGGAACACTGAAGCTTTCTTT
TRBV30	-	TRBJ2-7	-	CAWSVGRGSDEQYF	TGTGCCTGGAGTGTTGGTAGGGGATCAGACGAGCAGTACTTC
TRBV4-2	-	TRBJ2-3	-	CASSQKHAPAELSTDTQYF	TGTGCCAGCAGCCAAAAACACGCACCGGCAGAACTTAGCACAGATACGCAGTATTTT
TRBV7-9	-	TRBJ2-3	TRBD2	CASSKREAGTQYF	TGTGCCAGCAGCAAGCGGGAGGCGGGTACGCAGTATTTT
TRBV10-3	-	TRBJ1-5	-	CAISDGRGWGQPQHF	TGTGCCATCAGTGATGGCAGGGGTTGGGGTCAGCCCCAGCATTTT
TRBV15	-	TRBJ1-1	-	CATSPLRGTEAFF	TGTGCCACCAGCCCATTGAGGGGGACTGAAGCTTTCTTT
TRBV11-2	-	TRBJ1-1	TRBD1	CASSSPRPGGAYTEAFF	TGTGCCAGCAGCTCCCCACGACCAGGGGGCGCCTACACTGAAGCTTTCTTT
TRBV10-3	-	TRBJ1-2	TRBD1	CAIRGQGFDYGYTF	TGTGCCATCAGGGGACAGGGTTTTGACTATGGCTACACCTTC
TRBV18	-	TRBJ1-1	TRBD1	CASSRQGGLGTEAFF	TGTGCCAGCTCACGTCAGGGGGGCTTGGGCACTGAAGCTTTCTTT
TRBV27	-	TRBJ2-3	-	CASSRRGTDTQYF	TGTGCCAGCAGCCGCCGGGGCACAGATACGCAGTATTTT
TRBV5-1	-	TRBJ2-5	TRBD1	CASSVTGGTETQYF	TGCGCCAGCAGCGTTACAGGGGGCACAGAGACCCAGTACTTC
TRBV2	-	TRBJ2-4	-	CASLQTIAKNIQYF	TGTGCCAGCCTTCAGACGATAGCCAAAAACATTCAGTACTTC
TRBV30	-	TRBJ2-1	TRBD2	CAWSPPGTSGIYNEQFF	TGTGCCTGGAGCCCCCCGGGGACTAGCGGGATCTACAATGAGCAGTTCTTC
TRBV4-1	-	TRBJ1-2	-	CASSQAAYGYTF	TGCGCCAGCAGCCAGGCAGCCTATGGCTACACCTTC
TRBV19	-	TRBJ1-1	-	CASSMFGNTEAFF	TGTGCCAGTAGTATGTTCGGGAACACTGAAGCTTTCTTT
TRBV7-6	-	TRBJ2-1	-	CASRPVLGGPSYNEQFF	TGTGCCAGCAGACCTGTTTTGGGGGGCCCCTCCTACAATGAGCAGTTCTTC
TRBV6-1	-	TRBJ1-5	TRBD1	CASSSRDRDGQPQHF	TGTGCCAGCAGTTCCCGGGACAGGGACGGGCAGCCCCAGCATTTT
TRBV6-1	few	TRBJ1-2	-	CASSYGGKYGYTF	TGTGCCAGCAGCTACGGGGGGAAGTATGGCTACACCTTC
TRBV7-2	-	TRBJ2-3	TRBD1	CASSPRTGSSGDTQYF	TGTGCCAGCAGCCCCCGGACAGGCTCATCCGGCGATACGCAGTATTTT
TRBV7-9	few	TRBJ1-2	-	CASSPGIGAIYGYTF	TGTGCCAGCAGCCCAGGGATAGGGGCCATCTATGGCTACACCTTC
TRBV4-2	-	TRBJ2-7	-	CASSQLMGGYEQYF	TGTGCCAGCAGCCAACTCATGGGAGGCTACGAGCAGTACTTC
TRBV4-2	few	TRBJ2-7	-	CASSQEKLYYEQYF	TGTGCCAGCAGCCAAGAGAAGTTATACTACGAGCAGTACTTC
TRBV7-9	few	TRBJ1-5	-	CASSLGDQPQHF	TGTGCCAGCAGCTTAGGCGATCAGCCCCAGCATTTT
TRBV6-4	-	TRBJ2-1	TRBD2	CASSETSGDYNEQFF	TGTGCCAGCAGTGAGACTAGCGGGGACTACAATGAGCAGTTCTTC
TRBV5-1	-	TRBJ2-2	-	CASSTSTYLATGELFF	TGCGCCAGCAGCACCTCCACATACCTAGCTACCGGGGAGCTGTTTTTT
TRBV30	few	TRBJ2-6	-	CAWSMDSGANVLTF	TGTGCCTGGAGTATGGACTCTGGGGCCAACGTCCTGACTTTC
TRBV5-5	-	TRBJ1-1	-	CASSLWGSRDTEAFF	TGTGCCAGCAGCTTGTGGGGTAGTCGGGACACTGAAGCTTTCTTT
TRBV7-3	-	TRBJ1-1	-	CASSLGGIMNTEAFF	TGTGCCAGCAGCTTAGGGGGGATTATGAACACTGAAGCTTTCTTT
TRBV24-1	-	TRBJ2-2	TRBD2	CATSDTGLASSTGELFF	TGTGCCACCAGTGACACCGGACTAGCGAGCTCGACCGGGGAGCTGTTTTTT
TRBV11-2	-	TRBJ1-4	-	CASSLVGAALKEKLFF	TGTGCCAGCAGCTTAGTGGGGGCAGCCCTTAAGGAAAAACTGTTTTTT
TRBV5-5	-	TRBJ1-5	-	CASSLVGTWVQPQHF	TGTGCCAGCAGCTTGGTGGGCACCTGGGTACAGCCCCAGCATTTT
TRBV19	-	TRBJ2-5	TRBD2	CASSLSLAGGFGTQYF	TGTGCCAGTAGTCTATCTTTAGCGGGGGGGTTCGGGACCCAGTACTTC
TRBV19	-	TRBJ1-1	TRBD1	CASSIQGGNTEAFF	TGTGCCAGTAGTATACAGGGGGGGAACACTGAAGCTTTCTTT
TRBV4-1	-	TRBJ1-2	TRBD1	CASSLDRGHGYTF	TGCGCCAGCAGCCTGGACAGGGGGCACGGCTACACCTTC
TRBV2	-	TRBJ1-1	-	CASSAATGNTEAFF	TGTGCCAGCAGTGCCGCGACAGGGAACACTGAAGCTTTCTTT
TRBV30	-	TRBJ2-3	TRBD2	CAWSVGLAGTDTQYF	TGTGCCTGGAGTGTTGGGCTAGCGGGCACAGATACGCAGTATTTT
TRBV5-1	-	TRBJ1-6	-	CAPTGVSPLHF	TGCGCCCCTACGGGGGTTTCACCCCTCCACTTT
TRBV24-1	-	TRBJ1-1	TRBD1	CATGGTGANTEAFF	TGTGCCACCGGAGGGACAGGGGCGAACACTGAAGCTTTCTTT
TRBV19	-	TRBJ2-3	-	CASSMFGLPGEDTQYF	TGTGCCAGTAGTATGTTTGGGCTCCCAGGGGAAGATACGCAGTATTTT
TRBV6-2/TRBV6-3	-	TRBJ2-2	-	CASSRNRDTGELFF	TGTGCCAGCAGTCGTAACAGGGATACCGGGGAGCTGTTTTTT
TRBV2	-	TRBJ2-5	TRBD1	CASRRQGNEKTQYF	TGTGCCAGCAGACGACAGGGTAATGAGAAGACCCAGTACTTC
TRBV6-5	-	TRBJ2-1	-	CASSTPYRDYNEQFF	TGTGCCAGCAGTACGCCATACCGGGACTACAATGAGCAGTTCTTC
TRBV6-5	few	TRBJ1-4	TRBD1	CASSYSIRGQKEKLFF	TGTGCCAGCAGTTACTCGATTCGGGGACAGAAAGAAAAACTGTTTTTT
TRBV7-3	-	TRBJ2-3	-	CASSLTRDSSTDTQYF	TGTGCCAGCAGCTTAACTCGTGACAGTAGCACAGATACGCAGTATTTT
TRBV21-1	few	TRBJ2-7	-	CASSEAGMGSYEQYF	TGTGCCAGCAGCGAGGCGGGTATGGGCTCCTACGAGCAGTACTTC
TRBV4-3	-	TRBJ2-7	-	CASSQIGQGGSYEQYF	TGCGCCAGCAGCCAAATAGGACAGGGAGGGTCCTACGAGCAGTACTTC
TRBV19	-	TRBJ2-3	-	CASREGSTDTQYF	TGTGCCAGTAGGGAAGGGAGCACAGATACGCAGTATTTT
TRBV6-6	-	TRBJ2-2	-	CASKGGGGGELFF	TGTGCCAGCAAAGGCGGGGGCGGCGGGGAGCTGTTTTTT
TRBV7-6	-	TRBJ2-1	TRBD2	CASSLVAGGIYNEQFF	TGTGCCAGCAGCTTAGTTGCGGGGGGCATCTACAATGAGCAGTTCTTC
TRBV18	-	TRBJ2-2	-	CASSPWLVRTGELFF	TGTGCCAGCTCACCGTGGCTAGTTAGGACCGGGGAGCTGTTTTTT